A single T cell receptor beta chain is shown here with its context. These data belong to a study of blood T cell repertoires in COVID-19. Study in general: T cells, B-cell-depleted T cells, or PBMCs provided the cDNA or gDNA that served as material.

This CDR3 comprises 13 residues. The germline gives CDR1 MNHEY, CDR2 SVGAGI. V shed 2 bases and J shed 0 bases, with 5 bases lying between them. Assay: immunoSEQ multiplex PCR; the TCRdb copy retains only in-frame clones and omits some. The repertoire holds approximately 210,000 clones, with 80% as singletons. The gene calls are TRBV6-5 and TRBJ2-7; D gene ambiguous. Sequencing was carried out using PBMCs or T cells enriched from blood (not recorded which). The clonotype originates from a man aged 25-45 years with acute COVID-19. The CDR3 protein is CASSYTNSYEQYF. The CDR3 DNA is TGTGCCAGCAGTTACACTAACTCCTACGAGCAGTACTTC.